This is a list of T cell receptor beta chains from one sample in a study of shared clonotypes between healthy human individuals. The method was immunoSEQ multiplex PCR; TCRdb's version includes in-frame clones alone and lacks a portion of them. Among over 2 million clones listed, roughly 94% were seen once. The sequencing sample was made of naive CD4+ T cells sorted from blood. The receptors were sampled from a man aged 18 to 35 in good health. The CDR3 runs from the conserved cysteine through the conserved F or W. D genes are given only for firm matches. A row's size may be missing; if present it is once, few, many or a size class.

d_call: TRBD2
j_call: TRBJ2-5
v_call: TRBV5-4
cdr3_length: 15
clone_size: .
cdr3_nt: TGTGCCAGCAGCTCGGGACTAGCGGACCAAGAGACCCAGTACTTC
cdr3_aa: CASSSGLADQETQYF

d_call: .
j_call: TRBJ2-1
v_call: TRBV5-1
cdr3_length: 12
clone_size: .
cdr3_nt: TGCGCCAGCAGAAGCTCCTACAATGAGCAGTTCTTC
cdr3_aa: CASRSSYNEQFF

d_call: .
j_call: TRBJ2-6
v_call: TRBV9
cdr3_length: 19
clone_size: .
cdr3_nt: TGTGCCAGCAGCGCCGGTCAGGGGCAGGGGACCTCTGGGGCCAACGTCCTGACTTTC
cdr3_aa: CASSAGQGQGTSGANVLTF

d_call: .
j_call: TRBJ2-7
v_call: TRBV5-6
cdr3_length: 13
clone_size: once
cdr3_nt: TGTGCCAGCAGCTTGGAGGCAGGGTGGGAGCAGTACTTC
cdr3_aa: CASSLEAGWEQYF

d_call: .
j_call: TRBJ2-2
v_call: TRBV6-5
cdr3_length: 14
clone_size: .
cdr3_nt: TGTGCCAGCAGCGAGGGACCGCCGGGCGGGGAGCTGTTTTTT
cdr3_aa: CASSEGPPGGELFF

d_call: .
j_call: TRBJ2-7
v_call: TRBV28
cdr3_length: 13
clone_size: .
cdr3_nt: TGTGCCAGCAGTTCCACACCATCCTACGAGCAGTACTTC
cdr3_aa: CASSSTPSYEQYF

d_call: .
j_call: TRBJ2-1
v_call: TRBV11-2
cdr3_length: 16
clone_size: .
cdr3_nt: TGTGCCAGCAGCTTATTGGGGGCAGGGTCCTACAATGAGCAGTTCTTC
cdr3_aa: CASSLLGAGSYNEQFF

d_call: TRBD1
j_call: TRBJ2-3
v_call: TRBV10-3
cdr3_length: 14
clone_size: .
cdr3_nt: TGTGCCATCAGCTTGGGACAGAGCACAGATACGCAGTATTTT
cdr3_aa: CAISLGQSTDTQYF

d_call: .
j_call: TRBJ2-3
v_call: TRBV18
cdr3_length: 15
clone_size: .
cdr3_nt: TGTGCCAGCTCACCACTTGGGGGAGGAACAGATACGCAGTATTTT
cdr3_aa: CASSPLGGGTDTQYF

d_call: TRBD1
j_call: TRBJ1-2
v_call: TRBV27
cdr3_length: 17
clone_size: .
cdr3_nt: TGTGCCAGCAGTTTATCAGTGACTTTGGGACAGACCTATGGCTACACCTTC
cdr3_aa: CASSLSVTLGQTYGYTF

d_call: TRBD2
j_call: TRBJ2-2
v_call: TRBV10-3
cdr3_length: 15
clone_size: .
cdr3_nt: TGTGCCATCAGTGAGTCGGCAAGCGGGAGCGGGGAGCTGTTTTTT
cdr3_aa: CAISESASGSGELFF

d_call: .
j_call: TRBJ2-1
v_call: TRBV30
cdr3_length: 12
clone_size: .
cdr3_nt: TGTGCCTGGAGTGTACTTTCCAATGAGCAGTTCTTC
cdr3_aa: CAWSVLSNEQFF

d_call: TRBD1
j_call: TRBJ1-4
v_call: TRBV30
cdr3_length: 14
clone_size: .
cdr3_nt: TGTGCCTGGAGTGGGACAGGGGTAGGCGAAAAACTGTTTTTT
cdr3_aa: CAWSGTGVGEKLFF

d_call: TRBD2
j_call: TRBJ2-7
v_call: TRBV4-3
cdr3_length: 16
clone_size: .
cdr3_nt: TGCGCCAGCAGCCAAGCAACTAGCGGAGGGGGATACGAGCAGTACTTC
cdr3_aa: CASSQATSGGGYEQYF

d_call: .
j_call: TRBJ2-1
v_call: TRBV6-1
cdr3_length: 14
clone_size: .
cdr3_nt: TGTGCCAGCAGTGCCCTTTCACCGAGGAATGAGCAGTTCTTC
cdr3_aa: CASSALSPRNEQFF

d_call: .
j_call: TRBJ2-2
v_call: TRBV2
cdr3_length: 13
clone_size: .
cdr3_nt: TGTGCCAGCAGTGAGAGGGTCACCGGGGAGCTGTTTTTT
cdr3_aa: CASSERVTGELFF

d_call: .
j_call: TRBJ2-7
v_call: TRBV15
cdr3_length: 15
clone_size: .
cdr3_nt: TGTGCCACCAGCAGAGAGATCGGGATCTCCTACGAGCAGTACTTC
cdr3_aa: CATSREIGISYEQYF

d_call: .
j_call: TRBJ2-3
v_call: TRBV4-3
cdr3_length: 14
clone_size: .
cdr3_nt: TGCGCCAGCAGCCAACGGGGTGGGGCAGATACGCAGTATTTT
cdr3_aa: CASSQRGGADTQYF

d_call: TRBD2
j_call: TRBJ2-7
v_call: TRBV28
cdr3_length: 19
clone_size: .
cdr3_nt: TGTGCCAGCAGTTTAGTTCAGGGACTAGAAGCCGTGCGGTCCTACGAGCAGTACTTC
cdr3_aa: CASSLVQGLEAVRSYEQYF

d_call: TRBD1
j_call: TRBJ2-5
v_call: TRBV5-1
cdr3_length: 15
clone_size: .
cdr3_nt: TGCGCCAGCAGCCCCGGGGGACAGGTCAATCTGGACCAGTACTTC
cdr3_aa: CASSPGGQVNLDQYF

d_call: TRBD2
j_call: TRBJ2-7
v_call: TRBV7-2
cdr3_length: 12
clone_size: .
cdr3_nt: TGTGCCAGCAGCCTTGGACTAGGCGAGCAGTACTTC
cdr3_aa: CASSLGLGEQYF

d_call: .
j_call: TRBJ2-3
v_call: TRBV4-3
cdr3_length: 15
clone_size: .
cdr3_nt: TGCGCCAGCAGCCGTCGCGGGTTAGGCACAGATACGCAGTATTTT
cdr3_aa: CASSRRGLGTDTQYF

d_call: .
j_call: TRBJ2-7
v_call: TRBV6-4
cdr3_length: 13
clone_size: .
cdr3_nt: TGTGCCAGCGGGAGACGAAGCTCCTACGAGCAGTACTTC
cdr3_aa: CASGRRSSYEQYF

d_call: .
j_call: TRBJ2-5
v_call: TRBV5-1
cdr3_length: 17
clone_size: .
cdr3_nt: TGCGCCAGCAGCCGGGGTGGGGCAGGACCTACCCAAGAGACCCAGTACTTC
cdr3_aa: CASSRGGAGPTQETQYF

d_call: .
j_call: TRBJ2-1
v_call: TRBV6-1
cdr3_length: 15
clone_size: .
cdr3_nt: TGTGCCAGCAGTGAAGCATCGGCCTCATTCGAGGAGCAGTTCTTC
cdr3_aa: CASSEASASFEEQFF

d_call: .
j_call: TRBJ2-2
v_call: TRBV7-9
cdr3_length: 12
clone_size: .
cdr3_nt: TGTGCCACCTGGGGGAACACCGGGGAGCTGTTTTTT
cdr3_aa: CATWGNTGELFF

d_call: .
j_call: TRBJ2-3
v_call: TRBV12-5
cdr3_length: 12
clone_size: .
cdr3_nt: TGTGCTAGTGGTCCTTCCACAGATACGCAGTATTTT
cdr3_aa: CASGPSTDTQYF